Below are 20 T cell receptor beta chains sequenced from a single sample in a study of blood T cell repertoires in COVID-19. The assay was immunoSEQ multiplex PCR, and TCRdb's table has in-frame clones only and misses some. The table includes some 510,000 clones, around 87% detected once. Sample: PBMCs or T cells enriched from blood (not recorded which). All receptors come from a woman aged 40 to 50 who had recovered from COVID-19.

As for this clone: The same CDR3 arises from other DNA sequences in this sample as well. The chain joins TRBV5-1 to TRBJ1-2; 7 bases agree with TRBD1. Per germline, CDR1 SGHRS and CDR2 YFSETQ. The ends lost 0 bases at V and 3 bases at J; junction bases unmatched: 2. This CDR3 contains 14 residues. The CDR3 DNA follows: TGCGCCAGCAGCTTGGGACAGGGTTACTATGGCTACACCTTC. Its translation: CASSLGQGYYGYTF.

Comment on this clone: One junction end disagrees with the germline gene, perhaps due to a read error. The CDR3, as DNA: TGTGCCAGCATTGAACAGTTGAACACTGAAGCTTTCTTT. Translation: CASIEQLNTEAFF. The V call is TRBV2, the J call TRBJ1-1; D gene uncertain. CDR1 is SNHLY and CDR2 is FYNNEI in the germline V gene. CDR3 length: 13 residues.

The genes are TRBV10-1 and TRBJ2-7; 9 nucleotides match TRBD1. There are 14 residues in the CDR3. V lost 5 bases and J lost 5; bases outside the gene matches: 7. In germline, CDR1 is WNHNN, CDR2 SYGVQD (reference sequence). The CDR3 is CASSRTGAKDEQYF. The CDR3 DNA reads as TGCGCCAGCAGTCGGACAGGGGCGAAGGACGAGCAGTACTTC.

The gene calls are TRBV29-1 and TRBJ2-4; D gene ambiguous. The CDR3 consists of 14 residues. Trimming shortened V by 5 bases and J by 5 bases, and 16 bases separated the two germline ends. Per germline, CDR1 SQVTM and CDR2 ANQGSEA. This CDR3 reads CSVWAGLRENIQYF. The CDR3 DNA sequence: TGCAGCGTTTGGGCCGGCCTTCGCGAAAACATTCAGTACTTC.

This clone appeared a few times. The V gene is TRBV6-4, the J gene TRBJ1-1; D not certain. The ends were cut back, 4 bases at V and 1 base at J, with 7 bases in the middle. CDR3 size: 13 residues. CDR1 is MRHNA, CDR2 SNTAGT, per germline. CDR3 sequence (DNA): TGTGCCAGCAGTGCCACAGAGAACACTGAAGCTTTCTTT. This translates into CASSATENTEAFF.

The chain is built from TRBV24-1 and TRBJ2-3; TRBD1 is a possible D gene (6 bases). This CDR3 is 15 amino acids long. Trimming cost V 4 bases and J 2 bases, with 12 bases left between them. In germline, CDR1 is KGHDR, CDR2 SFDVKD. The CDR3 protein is CATSDPRDITDTQYF. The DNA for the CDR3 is TGTGCCACCAGTGACCCGAGGGACATCACAGATACGCAGTATTTT.

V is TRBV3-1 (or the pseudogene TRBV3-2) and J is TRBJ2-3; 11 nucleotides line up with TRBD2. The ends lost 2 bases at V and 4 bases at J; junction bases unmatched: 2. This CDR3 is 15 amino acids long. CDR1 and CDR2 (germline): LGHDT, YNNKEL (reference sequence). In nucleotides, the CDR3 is TGTGCCAGCAGCCAAACTAGCGGGAGAGCAGATACGCAGTATTTT. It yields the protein CASSQTSGRADTQYF.

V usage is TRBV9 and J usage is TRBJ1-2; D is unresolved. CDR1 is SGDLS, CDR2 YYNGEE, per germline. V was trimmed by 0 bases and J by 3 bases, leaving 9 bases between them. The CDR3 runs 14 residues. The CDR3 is CASSVETEHYGYTF. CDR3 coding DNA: TGTGCCAGCAGCGTAGAAACAGAACACTATGGCTACACCTTC.

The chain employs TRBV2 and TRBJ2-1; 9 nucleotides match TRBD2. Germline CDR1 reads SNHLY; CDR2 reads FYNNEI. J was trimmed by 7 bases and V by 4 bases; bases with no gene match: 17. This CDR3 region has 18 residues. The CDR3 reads CASSGFPGGTSRGNEQFF. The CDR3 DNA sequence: TGTGCCAGCAGTGGATTTCCGGGAGGGACTAGCAGAGGTAATGAGCAGTTCTTC.

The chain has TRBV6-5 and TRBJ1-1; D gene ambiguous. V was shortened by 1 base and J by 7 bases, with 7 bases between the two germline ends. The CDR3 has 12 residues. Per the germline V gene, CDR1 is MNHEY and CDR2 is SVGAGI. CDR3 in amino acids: CASSYYGSEAFF. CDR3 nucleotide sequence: TGTGCCAGCAGTTACTATGGCAGTGAAGCTTTCTTT.

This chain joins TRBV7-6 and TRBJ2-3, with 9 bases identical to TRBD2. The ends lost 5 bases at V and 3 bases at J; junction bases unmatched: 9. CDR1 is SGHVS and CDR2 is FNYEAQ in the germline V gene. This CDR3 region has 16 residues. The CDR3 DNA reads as TGTGCCAGCAGCCCAAGAGCGGGAGGTGGGACAGATACGCAGTATTTT. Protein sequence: CASSPRAGGGTDTQYF.

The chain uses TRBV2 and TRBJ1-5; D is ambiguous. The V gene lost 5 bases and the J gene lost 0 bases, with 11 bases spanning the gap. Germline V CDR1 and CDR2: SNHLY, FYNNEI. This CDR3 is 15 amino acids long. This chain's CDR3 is CASSPGLSSNQPQHF. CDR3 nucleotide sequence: TGTGCCAGCAGTCCAGGACTTAGTAGCAATCAGCCCCAGCATTTT.

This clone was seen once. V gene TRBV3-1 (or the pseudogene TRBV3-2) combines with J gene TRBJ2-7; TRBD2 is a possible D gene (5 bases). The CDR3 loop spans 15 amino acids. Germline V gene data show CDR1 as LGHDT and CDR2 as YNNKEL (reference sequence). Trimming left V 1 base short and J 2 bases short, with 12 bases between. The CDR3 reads CASSQGRRGTYEQYF. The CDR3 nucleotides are TGTGCCAGCAGCCAAGGGAGGCGCGGTACCTACGAGCAGTACTTC.

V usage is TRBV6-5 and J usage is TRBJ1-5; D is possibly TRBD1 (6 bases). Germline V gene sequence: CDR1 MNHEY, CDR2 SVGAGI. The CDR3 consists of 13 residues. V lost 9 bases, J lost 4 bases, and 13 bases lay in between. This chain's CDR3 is CASSGTTNQPQHF. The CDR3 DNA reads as TGTGCCAGTTCCGGGACAACAAATCAGCCCCAGCATTTT.

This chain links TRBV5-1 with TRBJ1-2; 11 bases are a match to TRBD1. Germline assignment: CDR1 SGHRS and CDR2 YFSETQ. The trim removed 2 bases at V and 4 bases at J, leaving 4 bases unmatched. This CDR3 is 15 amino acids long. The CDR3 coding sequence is TGCGCCAGCAGCTTCCGGACAGGGGGCTTCTATGGCTACACCTTC. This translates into CASSFRTGGFYGYTF.

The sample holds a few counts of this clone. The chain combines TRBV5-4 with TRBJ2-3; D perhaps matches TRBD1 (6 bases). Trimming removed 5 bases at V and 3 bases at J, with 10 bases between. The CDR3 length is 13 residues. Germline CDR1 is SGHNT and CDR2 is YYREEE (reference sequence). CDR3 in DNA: TGTGCCAGCAGGGGGGCTTGGACAGATACGCAGTATTTT. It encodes CASRGAWTDTQYF. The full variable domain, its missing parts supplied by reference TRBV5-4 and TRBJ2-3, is ETGVTQSPTHLIKTRGQQVTLRCSSQSGHNTVSWYQQALGQGPQFIFQYYREEENGRGNFPPRFSGLQFPNYSSELNVNALELDDSALYLCASRGAWTDTQYFGPGTRLTVL.

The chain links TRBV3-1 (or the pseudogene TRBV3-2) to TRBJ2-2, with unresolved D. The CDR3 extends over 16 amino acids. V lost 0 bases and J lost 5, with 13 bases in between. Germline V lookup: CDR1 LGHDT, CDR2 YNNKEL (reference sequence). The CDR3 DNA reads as TGTGCCAGCAGCCAAGATCCGAGCTCTGAGACCGGGGAGCTGTTTTTT. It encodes CASSQDPSSETGELFF.

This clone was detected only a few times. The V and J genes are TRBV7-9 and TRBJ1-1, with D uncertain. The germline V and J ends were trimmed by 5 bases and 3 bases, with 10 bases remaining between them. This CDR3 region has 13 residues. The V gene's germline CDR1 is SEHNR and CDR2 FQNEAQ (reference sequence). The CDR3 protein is CASSPRRDTEAFF. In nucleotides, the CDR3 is TGTGCCAGCAGCCCACGACGGGACACTGAAGCTTTCTTT.

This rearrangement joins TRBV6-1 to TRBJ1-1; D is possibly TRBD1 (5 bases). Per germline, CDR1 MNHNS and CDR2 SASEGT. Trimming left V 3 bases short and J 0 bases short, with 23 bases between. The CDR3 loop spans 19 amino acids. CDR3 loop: CASSDYHTIDGALNTEAFF. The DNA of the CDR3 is TGTGCCAGCAGTGACTACCACACCATCGATGGGGCCTTGAACACTGAAGCTTTCTTT.

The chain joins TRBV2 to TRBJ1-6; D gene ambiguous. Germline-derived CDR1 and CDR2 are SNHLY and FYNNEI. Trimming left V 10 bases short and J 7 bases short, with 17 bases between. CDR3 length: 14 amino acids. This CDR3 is CATTGGPWNSPLHF. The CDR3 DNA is TGTGCCACAACTGGAGGGCCCTGGAATTCACCCCTCCACTTT.